This is a list of T cell receptor beta chains from one sample in a study of blood T cell repertoires in COVID-19. Assay used: immunoSEQ multiplex PCR; TCRdb lists only in-frame clones, some missing. The sample lists approximately 300,000 clones; more than 80% were seen once. Specimen: peripheral blood. These TCRs come from a young man who had recovered from COVID-19. Each CDR3 is given with its conserved first and last residue. A D gene is named only where the DNA matches it firmly. For some rows the clone size is stated as once, few or many, or as a class when expanded; others skip it.

CASSTGGPWGEQFF | TGTGCCAGCAGCACAGGGGGACCCTGGGGTGAGCAGTTCTTC | TRBV6-6 | TRBD1 | NA | TRBJ2-1
CASSDGTSGYYEQYF | TGTGCCAGCAGTGATGGGACTAGCGGGTACTACGAGCAGTACTTC | TRBV6-1 | TRBD2 | NA | TRBJ2-7
CASSEGQGAYEQYF | TGTGCCAGTAGTGAGGGACAAGGAGCCTACGAGCAGTACTTC | TRBV19 | NA | NA | TRBJ2-7
CASSSYRIGGYTF | TGTGCCAGCAGTTCCTACAGGATTGGTGGCTACACCTTC | TRBV12-3/TRBV12-4 | NA | NA | TRBJ1-2
CAISGLAGIQETQYF | TGTGCCATCAGTGGACTAGCGGGGATCCAAGAGACCCAGTACTTC | TRBV10-3 | TRBD2 | NA | TRBJ2-5
CASSPYRGTEAFF | TGTGCCAGCTCACCGTACAGGGGGACTGAAGCTTTCTTT | TRBV18 | TRBD1 | NA | TRBJ1-1
CASSFGQAKDYGYTF | TGTGCCAGCAGCTTCGGACAGGCAAAGGACTATGGCTACACCTTC | TRBV5-8 | TRBD1 | NA | TRBJ1-2
CASSLPYWTGDQETQYF | TGTGCCAGCAGCCTCCCTTATTGGACAGGGGATCAAGAGACCCAGTACTTC | TRBV28 | TRBD1 | NA | TRBJ2-5
CASSLAASGNSYNEQFF | TGTGCCAGCAGCTTGGCCGCTAGCGGAAACTCCTACAATGAGCAGTTCTTC | TRBV5-4 | TRBD2 | NA | TRBJ2-1
CASSSPGDMAFF | TGTGCCAGCAGTAGCCCGGGGGATATGGCTTTCTTT | TRBV12-3/TRBV12-4 | NA | NA | TRBJ1-1
CSVRGGEGSYEQYF | TGCAGCGTTCGAGGGGGGGAAGGAAGCTACGAGCAGTACTTC | TRBV29-1 | NA | NA | TRBJ2-7
CSVEESRGHTGELFF | TGCAGCGTTGAGGAGTCCAGGGGGCACACCGGGGAGCTGTTTTTT | TRBV29-1 | TRBD1 | NA | TRBJ2-2
CSVEDWGEDPNEQYF | TGCAGCGTTGAAGATTGGGGGGAGGACCCTAACGAGCAGTACTTC | TRBV29-1 | NA | NA | TRBJ2-7
CAWSVGGRGETQYF | TGTGCCTGGAGTGTAGGAGGGAGGGGAGAGACCCAGTACTTC | TRBV30 | TRBD2 | NA | TRBJ2-5
CASRWTSGSSYNEQFF | TGTGCCAGCAGGTGGACTAGCGGGAGCTCCTACAATGAGCAGTTCTTC | TRBV7-2 | TRBD2 | few | TRBJ2-1
CASSLSWEGGFEQFF | TGTGCCAGCAGTTTATCGTGGGAGGGCGGATTCGAGCAGTTCTTC | TRBV27 | TRBD2 | NA | TRBJ2-1
CAIMPTGGNEQFF | TGTGCCATCATGCCGACGGGAGGGAATGAGCAGTTCTTC | TRBV10-3 | TRBD2 | NA | TRBJ2-1
CASSPPGQGEDGYTF | TGTGCCAGCAGTCCACCCGGGCAGGGGGAGGATGGCTACACCTTC | TRBV6-5 | TRBD1 | NA | TRBJ1-2
CASSPPGRVNEKLFF | TGTGCCAGCAGTCCGCCAGGGAGGGTTAATGAAAAACTGTTTTTT | TRBV27 | NA | NA | TRBJ1-4
CASSYSRGNTIYF | TGTGCCAGCAGTTACTCGAGGGGAAACACCATATATTTT | TRBV6-5 | NA | NA | TRBJ1-3